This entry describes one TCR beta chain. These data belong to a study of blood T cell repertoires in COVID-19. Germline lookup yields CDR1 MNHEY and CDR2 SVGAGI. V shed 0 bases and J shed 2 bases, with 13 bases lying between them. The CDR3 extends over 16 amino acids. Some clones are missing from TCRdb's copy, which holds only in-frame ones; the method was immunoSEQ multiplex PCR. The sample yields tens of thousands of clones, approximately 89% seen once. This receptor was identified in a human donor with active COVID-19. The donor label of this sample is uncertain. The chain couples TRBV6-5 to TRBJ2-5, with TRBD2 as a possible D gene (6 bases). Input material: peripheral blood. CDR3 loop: CASSYSPAGSQETQYF. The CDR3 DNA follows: TGTGCCAGCAGTTACTCCCCAGCGGGTTCTCAAGAGACCCAGTACTTC.